This TCR beta chain is from a study of shared clonotypes between healthy human individuals. Looking at the study overall: Per donor, three plates held CD4 naive cells, three held CD4 memory, two held CD8 naive and one held CD8 memory.

This CDR3 comprises 16 residues. The V end lost 0 bases, the J end lost 0 bases, and 12 bases lay between the germline ends. The germline gives CDR1 SGHKS, CDR2 YYEKEE (reference sequence). TCRdb keeps only in-frame clones here, not all; method: immunoSEQ multiplex PCR. The sample includes a few million clones, approximately 95% of them seen just once. Sequencing was carried out using naive CD4+ T cells sorted from blood. Subset in this sample: CD45RA+ positively selected. V and J are TRBV5-5 and TRBJ1-1; no definite D call. This sequence originates from a man aged 18 to 35 in good health. CDR3 protein: CASSLGETLLNTEAFF. The CDR3 DNA reads TGTGCCAGCAGCTTGGGCGAGACCCTCCTGAACACTGAAGCTTTCTTT.